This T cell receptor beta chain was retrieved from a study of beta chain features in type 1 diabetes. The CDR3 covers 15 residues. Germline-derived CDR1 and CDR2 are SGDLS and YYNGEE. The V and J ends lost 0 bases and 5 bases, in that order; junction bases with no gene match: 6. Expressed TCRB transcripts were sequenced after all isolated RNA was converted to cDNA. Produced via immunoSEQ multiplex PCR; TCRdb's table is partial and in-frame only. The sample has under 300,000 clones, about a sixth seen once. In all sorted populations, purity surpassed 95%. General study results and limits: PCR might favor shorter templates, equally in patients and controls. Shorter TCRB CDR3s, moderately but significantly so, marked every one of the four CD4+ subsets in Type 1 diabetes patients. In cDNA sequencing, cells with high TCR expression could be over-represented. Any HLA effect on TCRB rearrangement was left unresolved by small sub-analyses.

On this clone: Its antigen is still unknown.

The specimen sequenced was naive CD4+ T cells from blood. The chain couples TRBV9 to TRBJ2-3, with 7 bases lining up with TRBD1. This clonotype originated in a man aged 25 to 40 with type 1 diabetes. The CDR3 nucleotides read TGTGCCAGCAGCGTAGGAGACAGGGCCAAAGATACGCAGTATTTT. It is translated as CASSVGDRAKDTQYF. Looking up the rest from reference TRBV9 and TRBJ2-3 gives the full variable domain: DSGVTQTPKHLITATGQRVTLRCSPRSGDLSVYWYQQSLDQGLQFLIQYYNGEERAKGNILERFSAQQFPDLHSELNLSSLELGDSALYFCASSVGDRAKDTQYFGPGTRLTVL.